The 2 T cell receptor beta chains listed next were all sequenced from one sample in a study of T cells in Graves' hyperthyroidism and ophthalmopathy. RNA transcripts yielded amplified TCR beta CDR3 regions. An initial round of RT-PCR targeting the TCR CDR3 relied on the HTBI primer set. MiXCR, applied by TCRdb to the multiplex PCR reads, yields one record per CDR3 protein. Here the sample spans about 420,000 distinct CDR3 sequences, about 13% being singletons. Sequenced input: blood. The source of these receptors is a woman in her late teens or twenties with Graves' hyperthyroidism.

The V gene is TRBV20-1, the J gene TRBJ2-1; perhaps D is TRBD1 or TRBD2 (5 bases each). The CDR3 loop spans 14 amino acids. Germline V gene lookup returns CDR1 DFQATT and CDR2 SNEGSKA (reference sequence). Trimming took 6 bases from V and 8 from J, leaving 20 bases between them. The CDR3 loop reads CSATVEGPAHEQFF. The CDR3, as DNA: TGCAGTGCCACAGTTGAGGGGCCGGCCCATGAGCAGTTCTTC.

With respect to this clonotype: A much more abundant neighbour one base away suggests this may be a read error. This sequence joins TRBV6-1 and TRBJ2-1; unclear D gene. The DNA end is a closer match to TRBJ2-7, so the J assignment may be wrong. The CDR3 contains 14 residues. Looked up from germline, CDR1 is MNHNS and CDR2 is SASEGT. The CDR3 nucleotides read TGTGCCAGCAGTGAAACTTGGATAGACAATGAGCAGTACTTC. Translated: CASSETWIDNEQYF.